The clone carrying this T cell receptor (beta chain) was counted at least ten times. Antigen unknown. The source of the sample is a study of T cell repertoires in cytomegalovirus infection. Study results and limitations: Identification of carriers of CMV plus the relevant HLA was achieved through cumulative public TCR beta family frequency.

CDR1 SNHLY and CDR2 FYNNEI come from the germline V gene. Trimming removed 5 bases at V and 0 bases at J, with 10 bases between. This CDR3 is 15 amino acids long. TCRdb used MiXCR to reprocess the reads, holding one entry per CDR3 protein. The sample yields approximately 500,000 distinct CDR3 sequences, 10% to 12% seen once. The sample comprised PBMCs. V is TRBV2 and J is TRBJ2-2; no clear D gene. The clonotype comes from a human donor in good health (CMV status not recorded). Some clones in this sample may be carry-over from other donors' samples. CDR3 bases: TGTGCCAGCAGTCCCGCGGATACGAACACCGGGGAGCTGTTTTTT. Protein sequence: CASSPADTNTGELFF.